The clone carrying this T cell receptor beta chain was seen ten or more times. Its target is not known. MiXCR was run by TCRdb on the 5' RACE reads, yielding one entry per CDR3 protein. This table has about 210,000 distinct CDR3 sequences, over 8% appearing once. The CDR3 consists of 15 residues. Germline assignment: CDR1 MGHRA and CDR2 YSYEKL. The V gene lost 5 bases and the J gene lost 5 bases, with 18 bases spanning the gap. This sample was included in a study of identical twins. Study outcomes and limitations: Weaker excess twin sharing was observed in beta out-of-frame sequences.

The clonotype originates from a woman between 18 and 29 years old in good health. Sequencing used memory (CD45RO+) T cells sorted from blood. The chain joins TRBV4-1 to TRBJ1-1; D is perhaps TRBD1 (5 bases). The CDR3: CASSGRSGGGTEAFF. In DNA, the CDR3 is TGCGCCAGCAGCGGGAGGTCGGGGGGGGGGACTGAAGCTTTCTTT.